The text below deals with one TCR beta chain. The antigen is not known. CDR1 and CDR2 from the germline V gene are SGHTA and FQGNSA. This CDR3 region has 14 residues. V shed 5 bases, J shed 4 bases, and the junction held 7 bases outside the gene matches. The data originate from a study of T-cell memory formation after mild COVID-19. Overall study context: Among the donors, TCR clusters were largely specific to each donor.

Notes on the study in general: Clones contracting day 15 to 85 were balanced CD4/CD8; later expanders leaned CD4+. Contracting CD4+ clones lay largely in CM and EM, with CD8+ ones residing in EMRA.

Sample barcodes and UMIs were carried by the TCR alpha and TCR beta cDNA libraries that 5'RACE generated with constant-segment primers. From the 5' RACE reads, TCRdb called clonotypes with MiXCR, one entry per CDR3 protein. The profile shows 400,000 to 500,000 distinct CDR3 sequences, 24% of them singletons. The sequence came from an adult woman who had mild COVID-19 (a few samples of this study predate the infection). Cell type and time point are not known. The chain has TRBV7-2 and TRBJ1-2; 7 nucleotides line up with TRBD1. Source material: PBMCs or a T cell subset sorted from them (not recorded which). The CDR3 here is CASSLTGTAYGYTF. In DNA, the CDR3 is TGTGCCAGCAGCCTAACCGGGACAGCCTATGGCTACACCTTC.